The 21 T cell receptor beta chains below all came from one sample that was sequenced in a study of T cells in Graves' hyperthyroidism and ophthalmopathy. Template material for amplifying TCR beta CDR3 regions consisted of RNA transcripts. TCR CDR3 regions were first amplified by RT-PCR with HTBI primers. TCRdb analysed the multiplex PCR reads with MiXCR anew, one entry per CDR3 protein. The table records about 640,000 distinct CDR3 sequences, less than 25% of them present only once. The sample consisted of blood. Source of these receptors: a man younger than 40 with Graves' ophthalmopathy.

This clonotype appeared many times. CDR3 nucleotides: TGTGCCAGCAGCCCTCCTGGGGATCAGCCCCAGCATTTT. It encodes CASSPPGDQPQHF. The chain recombines TRBV7-9 with TRBJ1-5; D is uncertain. The V end lost 5 bases, the J end lost 5 bases, and 10 bases lay between the germline ends. Per the germline V gene, CDR1 is SEHNR and CDR2 is FQNEAQ (reference sequence). The CDR3 covers 13 residues.

The gene calls are TRBV5-6 and TRBJ2-1; 12 bases align to TRBD2. The length of the CDR3 is 16 residues. Looked up from germline, CDR1 is SGHDT and CDR2 is YYEEEE. V gave up 3 bases and J gave up 2 bases; unmatched junction bases: 3. The chain's CDR3 is CASSSGLAGPYNEQFF. The CDR3 DNA reads TGTGCCAGCAGCTCGGGACTAGCGGGCCCCTACAATGAGCAGTTCTTC.

This clonotype has more than one count but fewer than ten. This rearrangement joins TRBV13 to TRBJ2-1; the D call may be TRBD1 or TRBD2 (7 bases each). The CDR3 is 16 residues long. Germline lookup yields CDR1 PRHDT and CDR2 FYEKMQ (reference sequence). The V end lost 3 bases, the J end lost 7 bases, and 19 bases lay between the germline ends. The CDR3 coding sequence is TGTGCCAGCAGCTTCGGGGACAGTGTGGGGGGGAATGAGCAGTTCTTC. Protein: CASSFGDSVGGNEQFF. Together with reference TRBV13 and TRBJ2-1, the CDR3 gives the full variable domain: AAGVIQSPRHLIKEKRETATLKCYPIPRHDTVYWYQQGPGQDPQFLISFYEKMQSDKGSIPDRFSAQQFSDYHSELNMSSLELGDSALYFCASSFGDSVGGNEQFFGPGTRLTVL.

The gene calls are TRBV6-1 and TRBJ1-2; D ambiguous. Germline loops: CDR1 MNHNS, CDR2 SASEGT. The V gene lost 8 bases and the J gene lost 8 bases, with 15 bases spanning the gap. CDR3 length: 12 residues. The DNA for the CDR3 is TGTGCCAGCCGAATTTCGGACGGAGGCTACACCTTC. Protein sequence: CASRISDGGYTF.

This clonotype was seen ten or more times. The chain couples TRBV30 to TRBJ1-6; D gene unclear. Between the trimmed V and J ends, which lost 8 bases and 6 bases, there was a span of 11 bases. Germline CDR1 reads GTSNPN; CDR2 reads SVGIG (reference sequence). CDR3 length: 12 amino acids. Written as DNA, the CDR3 is TGTGCCCGAAGCACACCTAATTCACCCCTCCACTTT. It yields the protein CARSTPNSPLHF. Supplemented by reference TRBV30 and TRBJ1-6, the full variable domain reads SQTIHQWPATLVQPVGSPLSLECTVEGTSNPNLYWYRQAAGRGLQLLFYSVGIGQISSEVPQNLSASRPQDRQFILSSKKLLLSDSGFYLCARSTPNSPLHFGNGTRLTVT.

This clonotype has ten or more counts. The V call is TRBV30, the J call TRBJ1-5; possible D gene TRBD1, 6 bases. Germline V gives CDR1 GTSNPN, CDR2 SVGIG (reference sequence). This CDR3 spans 13 amino acids. V shed 4 bases and J shed 7 bases, with 14 bases lying between them. The CDR3 protein is CAWTRGGGQPQHF. CDR3 nucleotides: TGTGCCTGGACCCGAGGTGGGGGCCAGCCCCAGCATTTT.

A few counts support this clonotype. The CDR3 DNA is TGTGCCAGCACCGCCCCCATGCTAGCGGGAGACGGGGATGAGCAGTTCTTC. It specifies CASTAPMLAGDGDEQFF. The rearrangement joins TRBV28 to TRBJ2-1, with 10 bases matching TRBD2. V shed 7 bases and J 8 bases; nucleotides not matched to a gene: 17. The CDR3 spans 17 residues. Per the germline V gene, CDR1 is MDHEN and CDR2 is SYDVKM.

Only a few counts were recorded for this clonotype. This chain joins TRBV7-2 and TRBJ2-4; 7 bases agree with TRBD2. The germline V gene encodes CDR1 SGHTA and CDR2 FQGNSA. V was clipped by 2 bases and J by 2 bases; unmatched bases: 6. The CDR3 extends over 16 amino acids. The DNA for the CDR3 is TGTGCCAGCAGCTTAAGCGGGACTCCTTCCAAAAACATTCAGTACTTC. It translates to CASSLSGTPSKNIQYF.

The CDR3 nucleotides read TGCGCCAGCAGCTTGGCTGGACAGACCTACGAGCAGTACTTC. Protein product: CASSLAGQTYEQYF. The chain is built from TRBV5-1 and TRBJ2-7; D is perhaps TRBD1 (6 bases). The CDR3 totals 14 residues. V was shortened by 0 bases and J by 2 bases, with 9 bases between the two germline ends. Per germline, CDR1 SGHRS and CDR2 YFSETQ.

V usage is TRBV20-1 and J usage is TRBJ2-4; D possibly corresponds to TRBD2 (7 bases). Germline-derived CDR1 and CDR2 are DFQATT and SNEGSKA (reference sequence). Trimming removed 2 bases at V and 0 bases at J, with 17 bases between. This CDR3 contains 17 residues. The CDR3 region is CSARLLLGGRAKNIQYF. The CDR3 DNA reads TGCAGTGCTAGACTCCTCTTGGGGGGGCGAGCCAAAAACATTCAGTACTTC.

This clonotype has a handful of counts. J is TRBJ2-5 and V is TRBV19; D remains ambiguous. Trimming stripped 4 bases from V and 2 bases from J, with 17 bases between. CDR1 is LNHDA, CDR2 SQIVND, per germline (reference sequence). This CDR3 comprises 16 residues. CDR3 in DNA: TGTGCCAGTAGTACCAACCCCCTGCAAATTCAAGAGACCCAGTACTTC. It codes for CASSTNPLQIQETQYF. The full variable domain, with the rest looked up from reference TRBV19 and TRBJ2-5, is DGGITQSPKYLFRKEGQNVTLSCEQNLNHDAMYWYRQDPGQGLRLIYYSQIVNDFQKGDIAEGYSVSREKKESFPLTVTSAQKNPTAFYLCASSTNPLQIQETQYFGPGTRLLVL.

In its sample, this clonotype was seen many times. The chain uses TRBV20-1 and TRBJ2-7, with D hard to call. Germline CDR1 DFQATT, CDR2 SNEGSKA (reference sequence). V dropped 1 base and J dropped 4 bases, with 2 bases sitting between them. The CDR3 contains 10 residues. CDR3 sequence (DNA): TGCAGTGCTAGAGGTTACGAGCAGTACTTC. It specifies CSARGYEQYF.

This clonotype was seen more than once but under ten times. The V gene is TRBV6-2 or TRBV6-3, the J gene TRBJ2-7, with D perhaps given as TRBD1 or TRBD2 (5 bases each). V lost 6 bases and J 2 bases, leaving 11 bases between the germline ends. In germline, CDR1 is MNHEY, CDR2 SVGEGT. The CDR3 is made up of 13 amino acids. CDR3 nucleotide sequence: TGTGCCAGCAGCAGGGACGGACCCTACGAGCAGTACTTC. Its translation: CASSRDGPYEQYF.

The CDR3 spells CSATGLAGGKLSYEQYF. The CDR3 DNA reads as TGCAGTGCTACGGGACTAGCGGGAGGAAAACTCTCCTACGAGCAGTACTTC. This chain connects TRBV20-1 to TRBJ2-7; 15 bases match TRBD2. V was clipped by 4 bases and J by 0 bases; unmatched bases: 7. Germline CDR1 DFQATT, CDR2 SNEGSKA (reference sequence). The CDR3 totals 17 residues.

This clonotype was observed a single time. V gene TRBV9 combines with J gene TRBJ2-7; 9 bases map to TRBD2. Germline lookup yields CDR1 SGDLS and CDR2 YYNGEE. The CDR3 consists of 17 residues. V lost 10 bases, J lost 4 bases, and 21 bases stayed unmatched. The CDR3 coding sequence is TGTGCCCAGGAATGCCTAGCGGGACCCCTGCCGGTTTACGAGCAGTACTTC. Translated: CAQECLAGPLPVYEQYF.

The chain has TRBV6-1 and TRBJ2-7; 9 nucleotides match TRBD1. Per germline, CDR1 MNHNS and CDR2 SASEGT. Germline trimming cut 6 bases from V and 6 bases from J; bases unmatched to any gene: 9. CDR3 length: 14 amino acids. CDR3 region: CASSGTGSSSEQYF. CDR3 DNA sequence: TGTGCCAGCAGCGGGACAGGGTCTTCGTCCGAGCAGTACTTC.

The chain links TRBV28 to TRBJ2-2; TRBD2 matches at 10 bases. The germline CDR1 and CDR2 sequences are MDHEN and SYDVKM. CDR3 length: 16 amino acids. The V and J ends lost 6 bases and 4 bases, in that order; junction bases with no gene match: 8. The CDR3 sequence is CASSLSGRARTGELFF. The CDR3 DNA reads as TGTGCCAGCAGCCTAAGCGGGAGGGCCCGCACCGGGGAGCTGTTTTTT. Supplemented by reference TRBV28 and TRBJ2-2, the full variable domain reads DVKVTQSSRYLVKRTGEKVFLECVQDMDHENMFWYRQDPGLGLRLIYFSYDVKMKEKGDIPEGYSVSREKKERFSLILESASTNQTSMYLCASSLSGRARTGELFFGEGSRLTVL.

This clonotype was picked up a small number of times. This sequence joins TRBV27 and TRBJ2-7; D not resolved. The germline V gene encodes CDR1 MNHEY and CDR2 SMNVEV (reference sequence). The CDR3 is 10 residues long. The V end was cut by 6 bases, the J end by 4 bases, with 4 bases between. The CDR3 nucleotides read TGTGCCAGCAGGAGATACGAGCAGTACTTC. As protein: CASRRYEQYF.

This chain links TRBV30 with TRBJ2-3; maybe TRBD1 (6 bases). The germline V gene has CDR1 GTSNPN and CDR2 SVGIG (reference sequence). V lost 8 bases and J lost 2, with 17 bases in between. This CDR3 has 14 residues. Written as DNA, the CDR3 is TGTGCCGGCGGACAGTCTTCTTACACAGATACGCAGTATTTT. It is translated as CAGGQSSYTDTQYF.

The chain combines TRBV27 with TRBJ2-7, with TRBD2 matching 12 bases. Germline loops: CDR1 MNHEY, CDR2 SMNVEV (reference sequence). The CDR3 loop spans 16 amino acids. V was pared by 2 bases and J by 0 bases, with 2 bases of the junction left unmatched. This CDR3 is CASSLRTSGISYEQYF. CDR3 nucleotide sequence: TGTGCCAGCAGTTTAAGGACTAGCGGGATCTCCTACGAGCAGTACTTC.

This clonotype was detected only a few times. The gene calls are TRBV9 and TRBJ2-2; 10 bases match TRBD1. V lost 2 bases to trimming and J lost 4 bases; unmatched junction nucleotides: 5. There are 16 residues in the CDR3. Germline V gives CDR1 SGDLS, CDR2 YYNGEE. As DNA, the CDR3 is TGTGCCAGCAGCGTTTGGACAGGGGGAACCACCGGGGAGCTGTTTTTT. This translates into CASSVWTGGTTGELFF.